These 7 T cell receptor beta chains share one sample of origin, sequenced in a study of CD8+ T cells in alopecia areata. cDNA serving as the sequencing template came from extracted, reverse transcribed RNA. Using immunoSEQ multiplex PCR, the repertoire was profiled, and TCRdb retains in-frame clones only, with some absent. The sample has fewer than 110,000 clones, 80% to 90% seen once. Treatment described: oral pan-JAK inhibitor, 5-10 mg twice daily. The source was CD8+ T cells sorted from blood, collected at week 34, from a patient treated with tofacitinib. Receptor source: a human donor with alopecia areata.

This chain joins TRBV6-1 and TRBJ2-7; 10 nucleotides agree with TRBD2. There are 14 residues in the CDR3. Germline loops: CDR1 MNHNS, CDR2 SASEGT. Germline trimming cut 7 bases from V and 1 base from J; bases unmatched to any gene: 4. The CDR3, as DNA: TGTGCCAGCACAGCTAGCGGGGGATCCTACGAGCAGTACTTC. This gives the protein CASTASGGSYEQYF.

The V and J genes are TRBV29-1 and TRBJ2-7, with no clear D. This CDR3 contains 11 residues. V was trimmed by 2 bases and J by 2 bases, leaving 4 bases between them. Germline V gives CDR1 SQVTM, CDR2 ANQGSEA. The CDR3 loop is CSVEQAYEQYF. The CDR3 nucleotides are TGCAGCGTTGAACAGGCCTACGAGCAGTACTTC.

V and J are TRBV4-2 and TRBJ2-1; D is ambiguous. Germline loops: CDR1 LGHNA, CDR2 YNFKEQ. The V end was cut by 1 base, the J end by 6 bases, with 1 base between. The CDR3 runs 11 residues. The chain's CDR3 is CASSQVNEQFF. CDR3 bases: TGTGCCAGCAGCCAAGTCAATGAGCAGTTCTTC.

The V gene is TRBV6-5, the J gene TRBJ2-7; tentatively, D is TRBD2 (6 bases). Germline loops: CDR1 MNHEY, CDR2 SVGAGI. The CDR3 is 13 residues long. V lost 2 bases, J lost 1 base, and 6 bases lay in between. As DNA, the CDR3 is TGTGCCAGCAGTTACGGACTATCCTACGAGCAGTACTTC. It encodes CASSYGLSYEQYF.

This chain links TRBV7-9 with TRBJ1-1, with D unclear. Germline values: CDR1 SEHNR, CDR2 FQNEAQ (reference sequence). V shed 5 bases and J shed 3 bases, with 13 bases lying between them. The CDR3 spans 14 residues. The CDR3: CASSPTSPDTEAFF. For the CDR3, the DNA is TGTGCCAGCAGCCCTACATCGCCGGACACTGAAGCTTTCTTT.

The V call is TRBV7-9, the J call TRBJ2-7; 9 nucleotides match TRBD2. CDR1 and CDR2 (germline): SEHNR, FQNEAQ (reference sequence). After removal of 4 bases from V and 1 base from J, the junction contained 5 bases not matched to a gene. The CDR3 length is 15 residues. The CDR3 nucleotides are TGTGCCAGCAGCTACGGACTAGCGCGATCCTACGAGCAGTACTTC. It specifies CASSYGLARSYEQYF.

This clone appeared a single time. V gene TRBV27 combines with J gene TRBJ1-5; possibly TRBD1 for D (5 bases). The CDR3 is made up of 14 amino acids. Germline V gene sequence: CDR1 MNHEY, CDR2 SMNVEV (reference sequence). The germline V and J ends were trimmed by 2 bases and 6 bases, with 11 bases remaining between them. CDR3 residues: CASSLVLGVQPQHF. As DNA, the CDR3 is TGTGCCAGCAGTTTAGTTCTGGGGGTTCAGCCCCAGCATTTT.